One sample yielded the 29 T cell receptor beta chains listed below, sequenced in a study of blood T cell repertoires in COVID-19. Libraries were prepared by immunoSEQ multiplex PCR; TCRdb keeps only in-frame clonotypes and omits some of them. The sample shows about 200,000 clones, 60% to 85% of them seen only once. Sequenced material: peripheral blood. The receptors stem from a woman aged 70 to 79 with acute or convalescent COVID-19.

The chain uses TRBV6-2 or TRBV6-3 and TRBJ2-7, with D possibly matching TRBD1 (6 bases). The CDR3 is made up of 14 amino acids. Looked up from germline, CDR1 is MNHEY and CDR2 is SVGEGT. Trimming pared 5 bases from V and 0 bases from J, leaving 11 bases between. The CDR3 is CASSRRTASYEQYF. CDR3 nucleotide sequence: TGTGCCAGCAGTCGTCGGACAGCCTCCTACGAGCAGTACTTC.

V usage is TRBV2 and J usage is TRBJ2-7; TRBD1 might be the D (5 bases). V was trimmed by 5 bases and J by 10 bases, leaving 15 bases between them. Germline V gene data show CDR1 as SNHLY and CDR2 as FYNNEI. This CDR3 contains 12 residues. CDR3 nucleotides: TGTGCCAGCAGTCGCGACAGTCTTGGACAGTACTTC. It specifies CASSRDSLGQYF. Full variable domain (outside the CDR3, taken from reference TRBV2 and TRBJ2-7): EPEVTQTPSHQVTQMGQEVILRCVPISNHLYFYWYRQILGQKVEFLVSFYNNEISEKSEIFDDQFSVERPDGSNFTLKIRSTKLEDSAMYFCASSRDSLGQYFGPGTRLTVT.

The rearrangement joins TRBV24-1 to TRBJ2-7, with D possibly being TRBD2 (6 bases). The length of the CDR3 is 16 residues. CDR1 KGHDR and CDR2 SFDVKD come from the germline V gene. The germline V and J ends were trimmed by 2 bases and 5 bases, with 18 bases remaining between them. CDR3 bases: TGTGCCACCAGTGATTCGACGGGGGTTAGGGGCGACGAGCAGTACTTC. This sequence encodes CATSDSTGVRGDEQYF.

The CDR3 sequence is CASSPGQGALEGAEAFF. DNA of the CDR3: TGTGCCAGCTCACCCGGACAGGGGGCCTTGGAAGGCGCTGAAGCTTTCTTT. The chain recombines TRBV18 with TRBJ1-1; TRBD1 matches 11 bases. V gave up 3 bases and J gave up 6 bases; unmatched junction bases: 12. The germline V gene encodes CDR1 KGHSH and CDR2 LQKENI. CDR3 length: 17 residues.

This clone was found once. V and J are TRBV21-1 and TRBJ1-5. TRBV21-1 is an annotated pseudogene. The CDR3 is 13 amino acids. In DNA form, the CDR3 reads TGTGCCAGAGTTAGGAGTAGCAATCAGCCCCAGCATTTT. It specifies CARVRSSNQPQHF.

The rearrangement joins TRBV3-1 (or the pseudogene TRBV3-2) to TRBJ1-2; 7 positions agree with TRBD1. There are 14 residues in the CDR3. Germline V CDR1 and CDR2: LGHDT, YNNKEL (reference sequence). With V trimmed by 4 bases and J by 9 bases, 11 bases remained unmatched. CDR3 loop: CASSRGDSPRSYTF. The CDR3 nucleotides are TGTGCCAGCAGCCGGGGGGACAGCCCCCGGAGCTACACCTTC.

V gene TRBV27 combines with J gene TRBJ2-7, with 7 bases fitting TRBD1. Trimming took 6 bases from V and 3 from J; bases not matched to a gene: 5. Germline V gives CDR1 MNHEY, CDR2 SMNVEV (reference sequence). The length of the CDR3 is 13 residues. The CDR3: CASSRTGDYEQYF. The DNA of the CDR3 is TGTGCCAGCAGCCGTACAGGGGACTACGAGCAGTACTTC.

The genes are TRBV7-8 and TRBJ1-6, with D unresolved. This CDR3 has 15 residues. The germline V gene encodes CDR1 SGHVS and CDR2 FQNEAQ. Trimming shortened V by 2 bases and J by 7 bases, and 12 bases separated the two germline ends. In nucleotides, the CDR3 is TGTGCCAGCAGCTTATTGCGGACTGAAAATTCACCCCTCCACTTT. It is translated as CASSLLRTENSPLHF.

V is TRBV30 and J is TRBJ2-3; D uncertain. Germline CDR1 is GTSNPN and CDR2 is SVGIG (reference sequence). Trimming cost V 1 base and J 0 bases, with 11 bases left between them. This CDR3 has 15 amino acids. Here the CDR3 reads CAWSAYSPSTDTQYF. CDR3 bases: TGTGCCTGGAGTGCGTACAGCCCTAGCACAGATACGCAGTATTTT.

This clone came up a few times. The rearrangement joins TRBV5-1 to TRBJ1-1; TRBD1 matches at 7 bases. Germline values: CDR1 SGHRS, CDR2 YFSETQ. CDR3 length: 14 residues. J gave up 5 bases and V 5 bases, and 9 bases lay outside the gene matches. The chain's CDR3 is CASRDPTGFTEAFF. DNA of the CDR3: TGCGCCAGCAGGGACCCGACAGGGTTTACTGAAGCTTTCTTT.

The chain uses TRBV27 and TRBJ2-7, with 7 bases matching TRBD2. This CDR3 spans 15 amino acids. Germline loops: CDR1 MNHEY, CDR2 SMNVEV (reference sequence). With 4 bases clipped from V and 7 bases from J, the junction kept 13 bases outside the gene matches. The CDR3 loop reads CASSSPSGLTVEQYF. The CDR3 region has the DNA TGTGCCAGCAGTTCACCTAGCGGCCTTACGGTGGAGCAGTACTTC.

The genes are TRBV3-1 (or the pseudogene TRBV3-2) and TRBJ2-7; 10 bases map to TRBD1. The CDR3 runs to 13 residues. From germline, CDR1 is LGHDT and CDR2 YNNKEL (reference sequence). Trimming at V came to 4 bases and at J to 6 bases, leaving 3 bases not matched to a gene. The CDR3 here is CASSLGQGGEQYF. The CDR3 DNA reads TGTGCCAGCAGCCTCGGACAGGGGGGCGAGCAGTACTTC.

V gene TRBV5-4 combines with J gene TRBJ1-3; tentatively, D is TRBD1 (5 bases). V shed 3 bases and J shed 4 bases, with 20 bases lying between them. The CDR3 length is 17 residues. Germline V gene data show CDR1 as SGHNT and CDR2 as YYREEE (reference sequence). Here the CDR3 reads CASSSAGAGAGGNTIYF. The CDR3 bases are TGTGCCAGCAGCTCCGCCGGGGCCGGGGCGGGAGGAAACACCATATATTTT.

The chain carries TRBV19 and TRBJ2-2, with TRBD1 matching over 10 bases. V dropped 4 bases and J dropped 5; count of bases not matched to a gene: 16. Looked up from germline, CDR1 is LNHDA and CDR2 is SQIVND (reference sequence). The CDR3 runs 19 residues. This CDR3 is CASSTPVRGQGSYTGELFF. The CDR3 DNA sequence: TGTGCCAGTAGTACCCCGGTTAGGGGACAGGGGTCATATACCGGGGAGCTGTTTTTT.

This chain links TRBV5-1 with TRBJ2-7, with TRBD2 as a possible D gene (6 bases). This CDR3 is 14 amino acids long. Germline lookup yields CDR1 SGHRS and CDR2 YFSETQ. V was shortened by 4 bases and J by 4 bases, with 15 bases between the two germline ends. The CDR3 loop reads CASSIGTLPYEQYF. The CDR3 region has the DNA TGCGCCAGCAGCATTGGGACTCTACCGTACGAGCAGTACTTC.

V is TRBV10-1 and J is TRBJ2-2; D might be TRBD1 (6 bases). The V end was cut by 6 bases, the J end by 4 bases, with 18 bases between. Germline CDR1 and CDR2: WNHNN and SYGVQD (reference sequence). The CDR3 extends over 16 amino acids. CDR3 DNA: TGCGCCAGCAGCTACGAAGCAGGGGCCGGCACCGGGGAGCTGTTTTTT. Encoded protein: CASSYEAGAGTGELFF.

The genes are TRBV5-4 and TRBJ2-7; D remains ambiguous. Trimming removed 2 bases at V and 1 base at J, with 7 bases between. CDR1 is SGHNT and CDR2 is YYREEE in the germline V gene (reference sequence). The CDR3 runs to 13 residues. As DNA, the CDR3 is TGTGCCAGCAGCTTTGGCAGGTCCTACGAGCAGTACTTC. Translated: CASSFGRSYEQYF.

The chain couples TRBV27 to TRBJ2-7; 7 bases fit TRBD1. J lost 5 bases, V lost 6 bases, and 16 bases had no gene match. The CDR3 runs to 16 residues. Germline V lookup: CDR1 MNHEY, CDR2 SMNVEV (reference sequence). The CDR3 DNA follows: TGTGCCAGCAGCCTTACCCCAATTGGGACAGTCCACGAGCAGTACTTC. Amino acid sequence: CASSLTPIGTVHEQYF.

V is TRBV28 and J is TRBJ1-5; the match to TRBD1 covers 7 bases. This CDR3 comprises 15 residues. In germline, CDR1 is MDHEN, CDR2 SYDVKM. Trimming at V came to 7 bases and at J to 4 bases, leaving 10 bases not matched to a gene. This CDR3 is CASTTTGASNQPQHF. The CDR3 region has the DNA TGTGCCAGCACCACCACAGGGGCTTCGAATCAGCCCCAGCATTTT. Full variable domain (missing parts from reference TRBV28 and TRBJ1-5): DVKVTQSSRYLVKRTGEKVFLECVQDMDHENMFWYRQDPGLGLRLIYFSYDVKMKEKGDIPEGYSVSREKKERFSLILESASTNQTSMYLCASTTTGASNQPQHFGDGTRLSIL.

The V call is TRBV5-4, the J call TRBJ2-2; 7 bases are a match to TRBD2. Per the germline V gene, CDR1 is SGHNT and CDR2 is YYREEE (reference sequence). Trimming at V came to 4 bases and at J to 6 bases, leaving 6 bases not matched to a gene. The CDR3 is 14 amino acids. DNA for the CDR3: TGTGCCAGCAGCCCCATGGGGGGGGCCGGGGAGCTGTTTTTT. Amino acid sequence: CASSPMGGAGELFF.

The chain has TRBV6-5 and TRBJ2-3; 9 bases match TRBD2. The CDR3 loop spans 13 amino acids. Germline assignment: CDR1 MNHEY and CDR2 SVGAGI. V dropped 7 bases and J dropped 3; count of bases not matched to a gene: 2. CDR3 coding DNA: TGTGCCAGCATAGCGGGAGTGACAGATACGCAGTATTTT. Translated: CASIAGVTDTQYF.

The chain carries TRBV30 and TRBJ2-2, with a possible D match to TRBD1 (7 bases). The CDR3 totals 16 residues. Germline V CDR1 and CDR2: GTSNPN, SVGIG (reference sequence). V lost 5 bases to trimming and J lost 0 bases, with 16 bases between them. The CDR3 DNA reads TGTGCCTGGGCGGAGGGGACAGACGCGAACACCGGGGAGCTGTTTTTT. This gives the protein CAWAEGTDANTGELFF.

This sequence joins TRBV7-2 and TRBJ1-1; 9 nucleotides line up with TRBD1. The CDR3 is 15 residues long. V was clipped by 5 bases and J by 11 bases; unmatched bases: 15. CDR1 is SGHTA and CDR2 is FQGNSA in the germline V gene. CDR3 sequence reads: CASSITGGDLIRAFF. In DNA, the CDR3 is TGTGCCAGCAGCATCACAGGGGGCGATTTGATCAGGGCTTTCTTT.

The V and J genes are TRBV6-4 and TRBJ2-1; possibly TRBD1 for D (6 bases). Germline V gives CDR1 MRHNA, CDR2 SNTAGT. V was clipped by 5 bases and J by 6 bases, with 17 bases between them. The CDR3 is 15 residues long. The CDR3 region has the DNA TGTGCCAGCAGTCTGGACAGTCACCAAGGCAATGAGCAGTTCTTC. Protein product: CASSLDSHQGNEQFF.

V gene TRBV6-5 combines with J gene TRBJ1-2; 10 positions agree with TRBD1. V lost 2 bases to trimming and J lost 9 bases; unmatched junction nucleotides: 9. Germline V CDR1 and CDR2: MNHEY, SVGAGI. CDR3 length equals 15 residues. As DNA, the CDR3 is TGTGCCAGCAGTTACCGGGGGGACAGGGGAGTCCGCTACACCTTC. This encodes CASSYRGDRGVRYTF.

The sample holds many counts of this clone. The chain employs TRBV4-1 and TRBJ2-3; 7 bases agree with TRBD2. The V segment lost 1 base and the J segment 4 bases; nucleotides outside the gene matches: 8. The CDR3 totals 16 residues. CDR1 and CDR2 from the germline V gene are MGHRA and YSYEKL. The CDR3 DNA reads TGCGCCAGCAGCCAAGGGGGAGCGGGACCCCCAGATACGCAGTATTTT. Protein: CASSQGGAGPPDTQYF.

The chain couples TRBV14 to TRBJ2-1; possible D gene TRBD1, 5 bases. The CDR3 runs 16 residues. The V end was cut by 3 bases, the J end by 1 base, with 13 bases between. Germline loops: CDR1 SGHDN, CDR2 FVKESK. The CDR3 DNA reads as TGTGCCAGCAGCCATCGACAGAGAGTTTCCTACAATGAGCAGTTCTTC. This gives the protein CASSHRQRVSYNEQFF. The full variable domain, with the rest looked up from reference TRBV14 and TRBJ2-1, is EAGVTQFPSHSVIEKGQTVTLRCDPISGHDNLYWYRRVMGKEIKFLLHFVKESKQDESGMPNNRFLAERTGGTYSTLKVQPAELEDSGVYFCASSHRQRVSYNEQFFGPGTRLTVL.

The genes are TRBV7-9 and TRBJ2-7, with 7 bases that match TRBD2. V trimming: 6 bases; J trimming: 0 bases; junction bases outside the gene matches: 8. The CDR3 totals 15 residues. Germline loops: CDR1 SEHNR, CDR2 FQNEAQ (reference sequence). The chain's CDR3 is CASRPTSASSYEQYF. The CDR3 nucleotides read TGTGCCAGCAGACCCACTAGCGCCAGCTCCTACGAGCAGTACTTC.

The V and J genes are TRBV4-1 and TRBJ2-3, with 11 bases identical to TRBD2. The junction had 8 bases not matched to a gene; V was cut back by 0 bases and J by 6 bases. The CDR3 extends over 17 amino acids. CDR1 and CDR2 from the germline V gene are MGHRA and YSYEKL. CDR3 sequence reads: CASSQDVTSGRTDTQYF. The CDR3 DNA sequence: TGCGCCAGCAGCCAAGATGTCACTAGCGGGAGAACGGATACGCAGTATTTT.